One and the same sample provided the 17 T cell receptor beta chains below, sequenced in a study of blood T cell repertoires in COVID-19 (dated by TCRdb to the early 2020s). Library preparation was by the immunoSEQ multiplex PCR assay. The source is immuneACCESS, and TCRdb retained only in-frame sequences with V and J called. Part of the clones is not carried over; for the studies checked, unresolved V genes explain less than half of this, and the remainder is unexplained. A total of approximately 340,000 clones appear in this sample, around 82% of them only once. Around 3% of the sample belongs to the ten largest clones. The sequencing input was peripheral blood. The receptor set was obtained from a young man with active or convalescent COVID-19.

This chain connects TRBV6-2 or TRBV6-3 to TRBJ2-5; 7 bases map to TRBD2. The CDR3 totals 14 residues. V shed 2 bases, J shed 6 bases, and the junction held 6 bases outside the gene matches. Germline CDR1 reads MNHEY; CDR2 reads SVGEGT. CDR3 nucleotide sequence: TGTGCCAGCAGTTACGCGGGGGTGGGGAAGACCCAGTACTTC. Protein product: CASSYAGVGKTQYF.

The CDR3 protein is CASSQDRELKDTEAFF. DNA for the CDR3: TGTGCCAGCAGCCAAGATCGGGAGTTGAAGGATACTGAAGCTTTCTTT. This chain joins TRBV14 and TRBJ1-1; D unresolved. Trimming cost V 0 bases and J 5 bases, with 16 bases left between them. The CDR3 is 16 amino acids. CDR1 SGHDN and CDR2 FVKESK come from the germline V gene.

This clone was seen a few times. The chain is built from TRBV29-1 and TRBJ2-1; D is undetermined. V lost 3 bases and J lost 4, with 7 bases in between. The CDR3 sequence is 12 residues long. CDR1 and CDR2 (germline): SQVTM, ANQGSEA. In nucleotides, the CDR3 is TGCAGCGTTGAGAGCGCTTACAATGAGCAGTTCTTC. This sequence encodes CSVESAYNEQFF.

Points on this clone: Other DNA sequences in the sample encode the same CDR3. This CDR3 is CAWSRGTEAFF. CDR3 nucleotide sequence: TGTGCCTGGAGTCGGGGCACTGAAGCTTTCTTT. V usage is TRBV30 and J usage is TRBJ1-1, with D uncertain. Trimming cost V 2 bases and J 4 bases, with 5 bases left between them. This CDR3 has 11 residues. Germline V lookup: CDR1 GTSNPN, CDR2 SVGIG (reference sequence). Based on the CDR3 plus reference TRBV30 and TRBJ1-1, the full variable domain is SQTIHQWPATLVQPVGSPLSLECTVEGTSNPNLYWYRQAAGRGLQLLFYSVGIGQISSEVPQNLSASRPQDRQFILSSKKLLLSDSGFYLCAWSRGTEAFFGQGTRLTVV.

Here the CDR3 reads CASRAGQGPGSEAFF. The CDR3 nucleotides are TGTGCCAGCAGAGCCGGACAGGGCCCTGGGAGTGAAGCTTTCTTT. The rearrangement joins TRBV6-5 to TRBJ1-1; 8 bases are shared with TRBD1. Germline V gives CDR1 MNHEY, CDR2 SVGAGI. The CDR3 is 15 amino acids. Trimming took 6 bases from V and 7 from J; bases not matched to a gene: 13.

The chain joins TRBV7-6 to TRBJ1-5; D is unresolved. The CDR3 spans 14 residues. The ends were cut back, 2 bases at V and 7 bases at J, with 12 bases in the middle. Germline V lookup: CDR1 SGHVS, CDR2 FNYEAQ. CDR3 in DNA: TGTGCCAGCAGCTTATTTTCCGGAGGGCAGCCCCAGCATTTT. Amino acids: CASSLFSGGQPQHF. The full variable domain, completed using reference TRBV7-6 and TRBJ1-5, is GAGVSQSPRYKVTKRGQDVALRCDPISGHVSLYWYRQALGQGPEFLTYFNYEAQQDKSGLPNDRFSAERPEGSISTLTIQRTEQRDSAMYRCASSLFSGGQPQHFGDGTRLSIL.

A single count supports this clone. The chain links TRBV20-1 to TRBJ2-3; 7 bases line up with TRBD2. With 3 bases clipped from V and 10 bases from J, the junction kept 7 bases outside the gene matches. The length of the CDR3 is 12 residues. Germline V CDR1 and CDR2: DFQATT, SNEGSKA (reference sequence). The CDR3 DNA reads TGCAGTGCTAGTGACGGGGGAGGGGCGCAGTATTTT. Amino acids: CSASDGGGAQYF.

CDR3: CASSPPRAMNTEAFF. CDR3 in DNA: TGTGCCAGCTCACCACCGCGGGCGATGAACACTGAAGCTTTCTTT. The rearrangement links TRBV18 to TRBJ1-1; D is undetermined. In germline, CDR1 is KGHSH, CDR2 LQKENI. This CDR3 is built from 15 residues. Trimming left V 0 bases short and J 0 bases short, with 8 bases between.

The genes are TRBV28 and TRBJ2-3; the D is unclear. Trimming shortened V by 5 bases and J by 3 bases, and 9 bases separated the two germline ends. This CDR3 spans 13 amino acids. The germline V gene has CDR1 MDHEN and CDR2 SYDVKM. The CDR3 DNA follows: TGTGCCAGCAGTCACCCCCGGACAGATACGCAGTATTTT. Residues: CASSHPRTDTQYF.

In regard to this clone: Within the sample, other DNA sequences also encode this same CDR3. The V call is TRBV6-5, the J call TRBJ2-1; 7 positions match TRBD2. CDR1 is MNHEY, CDR2 SVGAGI, per germline. The CDR3 covers 14 residues. J lost 8 bases, V lost 3 bases, and 7 bases had no gene match. The CDR3 region is CASSYERGGDEQFF. CDR3 DNA: TGTGCCAGCAGTTATGAGCGGGGAGGGGATGAGCAGTTCTTC.

The chain recombines TRBV5-1 with TRBJ2-3, with 14 bases fitting TRBD2. The germline gives CDR1 SGHRS, CDR2 YFSETQ. The CDR3 contains 17 residues. V dropped 7 bases and J dropped 2; count of bases not matched to a gene: 9. The CDR3 is CASAGLAGASPTDTQYF. For the CDR3, the DNA is TGCGCCAGCGCGGGACTAGCGGGGGCCAGTCCCACAGATACGCAGTATTTT. Together with reference TRBV5-1 and TRBJ2-3, the CDR3 gives the full variable domain: KAGVTQTPRYLIKTRGQQVTLSCSPISGHRSVSWYQQTPGQGLQFLFEYFSETQRNKGNFPGRFSGRQFSNSRSEMNVSTLELGDSALYLCASAGLAGASPTDTQYFGPGTRLTVL.

The V and J genes are TRBV30 and TRBJ1-4, with 9 bases aligning to TRBD1. The CDR3 consists of 15 residues. Trimming cost V 0 bases and J 7 bases; bases outside gene matches: 6. Germline CDR1 is GTSNPN and CDR2 is SVGIG (reference sequence). The CDR3 DNA reads as TGTGCCTGGAGTGTACCGGACAGGGGAAGTGAAAAACTGTTTTTT. It yields the protein CAWSVPDRGSEKLFF.

The chain joins TRBV5-4 to TRBJ1-4; no firm D call. Germline CDR1 and CDR2: SGHNT and YYREEE (reference sequence). The CDR3 has 15 amino acids. V dropped 1 base and J dropped 7 bases, with 14 bases sitting between them. The CDR3: CASSLSAGFSEKLFF. The CDR3 nucleotides are TGTGCCAGCAGCTTGAGCGCGGGGTTCAGTGAAAAACTGTTTTTT.

The chain has TRBV6-2 or TRBV6-3 and TRBJ2-3, with a weak D call TRBD2 (5 bases). CDR1 and CDR2 from the germline V gene are MNHEY and SVGEGT. V was cut by 5 bases and J by 5 bases, with 17 bases left in between. There are 15 residues in the CDR3. The CDR3 DNA is TGTGCCAGCAGTCGTCCTAGTTTACGGGGAGATACGCAGTATTTT. It translates to CASSRPSLRGDTQYF.

CDR3: CAWSPPPDWTSYNEQFF. The CDR3, as DNA: TGTGCCTGGAGTCCTCCCCCGGACTGGACCTCCTACAATGAGCAGTTCTTC. The chain carries TRBV30 and TRBJ2-1; D possibly corresponds to TRBD2 (5 bases). The germline CDR1 and CDR2 sequences are GTSNPN and SVGIG (reference sequence). This CDR3 comprises 17 residues. The V end was cut by 2 bases, the J end by 0 bases, with 17 bases between.

The chain has TRBV4-2 and TRBJ1-5; perhaps TRBD1 as D (6 bases). The CDR3 is made up of 16 amino acids. The V end lost 1 base, the J end lost 7 bases, and 17 bases lay between the germline ends. CDR1 and CDR2 (germline): LGHNA, YNFKEQ. The CDR3 spells CASSQGPTGGEQPQHF. For the CDR3, the DNA is TGTGCCAGCAGCCAAGGACCGACAGGCGGCGAACAGCCCCAGCATTTT.

The chain recombines TRBV11-3 with TRBJ1-1; TRBD1 matches 9 bases. V was pared by 2 bases and J by 1 base, with 14 bases of the junction left unmatched. The CDR3 has 19 amino acids. Germline values: CDR1 SGHNT, CDR2 YENEEA. Here the CDR3 DNA reads TGTGCCAGCAGCTTATTTGACAGGGGGAGTTCCGATGGGAACACTGAAGCTTTCTTT. It yields the protein CASSLFDRGSSDGNTEAFF.